What follows are 10 T cell receptor beta chains derived from one specimen sequenced in a study of human T cells and chemical hapten exposure. Time point described: patch test 1, 2 weeks after DPC sensitization. Regarding treatment: therapeutic diphenylcyclopropenone sensitization with weekly scalp DPC. TCRdb used MiXCR to reprocess the RACE reads, holding one entry per CDR3 protein. Of 180,000 or so distinct CDR3 sequences listed, 20% to 25% are singletons. The source was whole blood, collected in connection with sensitization to the hapten diphenylcyclopropenone (DPC). These TCRs come from a woman aged 45 to 65 with alopecia areata. Some clones in this sample may be carry-over from other donors' samples.

In this sample, this clonotype turned up a few times. This chain uses TRBV25-1 with TRBJ2-1; the D gene is possibly TRBD2 (5 bases). The CDR3 length is 15 residues. Trimming took 3 bases from V and 1 from J, leaving 10 bases between them. Per the germline V gene, CDR1 is MGHDK and CDR2 is SYGVNS. CDR3 sequence reads: CASSDFSVSYNEQFF. The DNA of the CDR3 is TGTGCCAGCAGTGATTTTAGCGTATCCTACAATGAGCAGTTCTTC.

This clonotype was observed a few times. The V call is TRBV10-2, the J call TRBJ2-1; TRBD2 matches at 7 bases. V was pared by 4 bases and J by 8 bases, with 17 bases of the junction left unmatched. Germline values: CDR1 WSHSY, CDR2 SAAADI. The CDR3 spans 17 residues. CDR3 sequence (DNA): TGCGCCAGCAGTGGGCTGGCTTTTGGGGACGCGGGGGATGAGCAGTTCTTC. Translation gives CASSGLAFGDAGDEQFF.

The chain combines TRBV20-1 with TRBJ2-3; 13 bases are shared with TRBD2. This CDR3 region has 15 residues. Per the germline V gene, CDR1 is DFQATT and CDR2 is SNEGSKA (reference sequence). V shed 6 bases, J shed 1 base, and the junction held 4 bases outside the gene matches. In DNA, the CDR3 is TGCAGTGCGGACGGGACTAGCGGGGGCACAGATACGCAGTATTTT. Its protein is CSADGTSGGTDTQYF.

The table lists this clonotype with a few counts. The chain carries TRBV5-8 and TRBJ2-4; 7 bases are a match to TRBD1. The germline gives CDR1 SGHTS, CDR2 YDEGEE. V dropped 0 bases and J dropped 5; count of bases not matched to a gene: 5. CDR3 length equals 15 residues. CDR3 amino acids: CASSLEVGQQNIQYF. The CDR3 DNA sequence: TGTGCCAGCAGCTTGGAAGTGGGACAGCAAAACATTCAGTACTTC.

In its sample, this clonotype was seen many times. The genes are TRBV20-1 and TRBJ2-5, with 10 bases matching TRBD2. This CDR3 has 15 amino acids. Germline loops: CDR1 DFQATT, CDR2 SNEGSKA (reference sequence). The V gene end was trimmed by 4 bases and the J gene end by 2 bases; junction bases not matched to a gene: 7. The CDR3 loop is CSANLGLAAQETQYF. CDR3 coding DNA: TGCAGTGCTAACCTCGGACTAGCGGCGCAAGAGACCCAGTACTTC.

This clonotype was seen only a few times. This chain links TRBV25-1 with TRBJ2-2; D remains ambiguous. V shed 6 bases and J shed 2 bases, with 13 bases lying between them. This CDR3 is built from 15 residues. From germline, CDR1 is MGHDK and CDR2 SYGVNS. CDR3 sequence (DNA): TGTGCCAGCAGCCGAAATCGAGCTAACACCGGGGAGCTGTTTTTT. Its translation is CASSRNRANTGELFF.

This clonotype appeared a few times. The chain carries TRBV5-5 and TRBJ2-7, with TRBD1 as a possible D gene (6 bases). The germline V gene encodes CDR1 SGHKS and CDR2 YYEKEE (reference sequence). V lost 4 bases, J lost 3 bases, and 11 bases lay in between. The CDR3 runs 13 residues. CDR3 in DNA: TGTGCCAGCAGCGCCGGGACACTCTACGAGCAGTACTTC. Translation: CASSAGTLYEQYF.

The chain combines TRBV20-1 with TRBJ2-1; 8 bases line up with TRBD2. This CDR3 is 17 amino acids long. The ends lost 6 bases at V and 7 bases at J; junction bases unmatched: 20. Germline-derived CDR1 and CDR2 are DFQATT and SNEGSKA (reference sequence). Written as DNA, the CDR3 is TGCAGTGCCAGCGCCCCCACTAGCGGCCTACAGAGGAATGAGCAGTTCTTC. Translating it yields CSASAPTSGLQRNEQFF.

This clonotype was detected ten times or more. J is TRBJ1-2 and V is TRBV4-2; no reliable D call. V was pared by 4 bases and J by 3 bases, with 18 bases between. Germline V gene sequence: CDR1 LGHNA, CDR2 YNFKEQ. The CDR3 totals 16 residues. CDR3 in amino acids: CASSPEWVGSHYGYTF. The CDR3 DNA reads as TGTGCCAGCAGCCCGGAATGGGTGGGGTCCCACTATGGCTACACCTTC.

This clonotype was counted a few times. This chain connects TRBV5-1 to TRBJ1-2; D possibly corresponds to TRBD1 (5 bases). This CDR3 region has 14 residues. The V end lost 0 bases, the J end lost 8 bases, and 14 bases lay between the germline ends. Germline values: CDR1 SGHRS, CDR2 YFSETQ. The CDR3 is CASSLALDSRGYTF. CDR3 in DNA: TGCGCCAGCAGCTTGGCTCTCGACAGTCGGGGCTACACCTTC.